This T cell receptor (beta chain) was identified during a study of resident and recirculating memory T cells in vitiligo. Here immunoSEQ multiplex PCR was the method, and the copy in TCRdb shows in-frame clones only, minus some. The profile shows 39,000 or so clones, 80% to 95% of them singletons. The CDR3 extends over 13 amino acids. Germline V gene data show CDR1 as SGHTA and CDR2 as FQGNSA. V lost 1 base to trimming and J lost 4 bases, with 8 bases between them. The V and J genes are TRBV7-2 and TRBJ2-7; D is ambiguous. Source material: blood. The receptor was derived from a male donor with vitiligo. Here the CDR3 DNA reads TGTGCCAGCAGCTTAGGACGGGTTTACGAGCAGTACTTC. Amino acids: CASSLGRVYEQYF.